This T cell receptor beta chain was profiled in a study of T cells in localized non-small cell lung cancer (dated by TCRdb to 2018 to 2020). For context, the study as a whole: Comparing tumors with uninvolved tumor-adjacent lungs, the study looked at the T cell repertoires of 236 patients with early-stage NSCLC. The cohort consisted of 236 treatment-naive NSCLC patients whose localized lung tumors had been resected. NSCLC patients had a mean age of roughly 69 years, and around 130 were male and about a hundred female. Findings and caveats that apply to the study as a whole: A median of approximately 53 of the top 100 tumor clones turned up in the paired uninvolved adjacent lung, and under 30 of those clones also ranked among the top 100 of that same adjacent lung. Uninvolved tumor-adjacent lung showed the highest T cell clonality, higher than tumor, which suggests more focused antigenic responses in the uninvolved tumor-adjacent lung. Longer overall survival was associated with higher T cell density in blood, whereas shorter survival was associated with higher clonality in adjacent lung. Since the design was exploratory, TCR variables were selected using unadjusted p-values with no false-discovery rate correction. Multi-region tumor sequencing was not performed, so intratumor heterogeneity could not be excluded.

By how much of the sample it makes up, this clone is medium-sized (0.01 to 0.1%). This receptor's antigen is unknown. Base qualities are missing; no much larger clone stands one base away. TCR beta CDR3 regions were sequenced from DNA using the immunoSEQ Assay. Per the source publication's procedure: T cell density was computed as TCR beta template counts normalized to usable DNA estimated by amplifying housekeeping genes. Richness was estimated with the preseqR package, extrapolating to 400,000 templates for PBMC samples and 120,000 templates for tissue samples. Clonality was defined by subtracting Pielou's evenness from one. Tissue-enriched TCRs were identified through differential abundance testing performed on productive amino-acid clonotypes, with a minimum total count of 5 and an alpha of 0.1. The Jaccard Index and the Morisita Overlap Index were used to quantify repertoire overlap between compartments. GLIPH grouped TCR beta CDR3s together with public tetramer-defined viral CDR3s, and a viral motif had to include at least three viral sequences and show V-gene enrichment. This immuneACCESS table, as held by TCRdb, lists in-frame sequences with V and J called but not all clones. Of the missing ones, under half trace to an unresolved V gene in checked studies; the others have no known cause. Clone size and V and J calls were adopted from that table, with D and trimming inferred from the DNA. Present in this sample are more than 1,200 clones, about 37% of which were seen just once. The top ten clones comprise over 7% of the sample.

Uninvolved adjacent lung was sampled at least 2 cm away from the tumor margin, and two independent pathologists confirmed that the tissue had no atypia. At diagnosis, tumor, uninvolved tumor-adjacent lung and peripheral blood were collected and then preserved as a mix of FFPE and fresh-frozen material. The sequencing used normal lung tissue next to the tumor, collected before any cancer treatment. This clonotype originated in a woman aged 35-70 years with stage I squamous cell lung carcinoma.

The sequence in DNA is TGTGCCAGCAGCCCGACCGGGGGAAGGGATGGCTACACCTTC. Its product reads: CASSPTGGRDGYTF. The rearranged chain carries TRBV11-3 and TRBJ1-2, with a tentative D gene TRBD1 over 5 matching bases. V is pared back by 5 bases and J by 6 bases, with 16 bases lying between the germline termini. CDR1 and CDR2 (SGHNT, YENEEA) derive from the germline V gene. The CDR3 goes from the cysteine to the phenylalanine over 14 residues. Just CDR3 DNA is preserved here, 42 bases in frame from base 1. The CDR3 plus the reference TRBV11-3 and TRBJ1-2 genes for the other parts give the full variable domain: EAGVVQSPRYKIIEKKQPVAFWCNPISGHNTLYWYLQNLGQGPELLIRYENEEAVDDSQLPKDRFSAERLKGVDSTLKIQPAELGDSAVYLCASSPTGGRDGYTFGSGTRLTVV.